This T cell receptor (beta chain) was observed in a study of cytomegalovirus exposure and HLA in healthy donors (dated by TCRdb to 2016 to 2017). Looking at the study overall: According to an earlier analysis of 450 to 650 of the donors, about 180 million T cells yielded over 100 million unique TCR beta sequences and around 300 Gb of sequence data. An earlier analysis of several hundred of the donors used high-throughput TCR beta sequencing to judge whether each TCR beta V gene segment behaved as functional or pseudogenic. Typing coverage varied by locus: roughly 629-640 donors for A, B, C, DRB1 and DQB1; some 520 for DQA1; over 600 for DPA1; roughly 450 for DPB1. Roughly 320 gigabases of sequencing data and roughly 81 million unique TCR sequences made up an early release that covered under 750 HLA-typed donors. The study was designed to test whether signatures of past pathogen exposure could be identified by cataloging public T cell receptors. The T cell repertoires of under 750 subjects were profiled by immunosequencing and related to cytomegalovirus serostatus. Every repertoire in the discovery cohort had been generated on one and the same sequencing platform. The later analysis used no new phenotypic data to find candidate immune exposures, relying instead on TCR beta sequences and their occurrence across donors. In addition to the first cohort of approximately 650 subjects, a separate validation cohort of around 110 different subjects was used. Donor age, sex, ethnicity and CMV serostatus were compiled alongside the repertoire data. HLA typing covered class I and class II loci at four-digit resolution. Because of strong linkage in the cohort, roughly five DR-DQ haplotypes were treated as single units for association and clustering. Genome-wide SNP genotypes for about 65% of the 666 donors were used in a later genetic analysis, which treated that subset as a discovery cohort. A later analysis re-examined previously published TCR beta repertoires from 610 or so donors and added high-resolution HLA genotyping to investigate patterns of TCR occurrence. The genetic ancestry cluster associated with self-reported Caucasian donors included 81% of the 300 to 450 genotyped donors. High-throughput TCR immunosequencing, statistical association of individual TCRs with disease status, and machine learning were combined to predict cytomegalovirus infection status. On average, roughly 250,000 unique TCR beta nucleotide sequences were sequenced per donor among 300 to 500 genotyped donors of the cohort, with roughly a sixth of those sequences being non-productive. The paper's findings and limits, for the study overall: In a later analysis, several top co-occurrence clusters were reported to appear linked to parvovirus B19, influenza, CMV and Epstein-Barr virus. Because HLA typing was missing for some donors at each locus, association tests included only the typed subset. For the cohort, immune exposure information was limited to CMV serostatus. In the study, 150 to 200 TCR beta chains were listed as associated with cytomegalovirus. In vitro tests confirmed that a few of the cytomegalovirus-associated TCR beta chains recognize cytomegalovirus antigens. V-gene and J-gene trimming of TCR beta chains was associated with a missense DCLRE1C variant in a later genetic analysis, and the association was replicated in an independent cohort. A later analysis found that TCR association rates varied across HLA loci, with DRB1 alleles showing the most associated TCRs and HLA-C alleles the fewest. Specific HLA alleles were associated with roughly 16,000 TCR beta sequences at a false discovery rate of 0.05 in a later analysis. Sequencing depth was assumed to be roughly uniform across donors in the presence/absence analyses, though that assumption may not hold. The classifier was reported to diagnose cytomegalovirus status with high specificity and sensitivity in both the original cohort and the validation cohort. According to a later genetic analysis, donors in an Asian-associated ancestry cluster had fewer N-insertions in productive TCRs than the approximately 700-donor mean. The authors suggested that the approach could potentially be extended to other disease states and immunological phenotypes. In an earlier analysis of over 550 of the donors, most TCR beta V segments were observed in productive rearrangements about 90% or about 30% of the time, broadly matching IMGT annotations. Because the 87-base-pair reads could not distinguish some IMGT-functional V segments, including TRBV6-2 and TRBV6-3, those segments were excluded. In a later analysis, HLA-associated TCR beta chains were found to be more clonally expanded and to have lower generation probabilities than equally common non-associated chains. Most CMV-associated TCR beta chains appeared to be HLA-restricted in a later analysis, and the HLA associations seemed to be driven largely by CMV exposure. A further reported finding was that TCR beta sequences accurately predicted the HLA-A and HLA-B alleles for most subjects in the first cohort. Correlated functional status among segregating V segments might reflect linkage disequilibrium, but an unknown experimental factor could not be ruled out. Strong co-occurrence of HLA alleles, especially DR and DQ, made assigning TCR associations to individual alleles difficult. Because counts were too low, more than 15 rarely observed V segments, including chromosome 9 orphons, were left out of the earlier analysis of roughly 600 of the donors. The cohort was sequenced for TCR beta chains only, and without alpha or paired-chain data the features that could be detected were limited. Most TCR sequences were observed very rarely across donors, whereas some public TCRs were present in many individuals. The sequencing pipeline was judged likely to have produced a cluster of highly shared sequence variants as a technical artifact.

CDR1 and CDR2 are drawn from the germline V gene: SGHAT, FQNNGV. The CDR3, from cysteine to phenylalanine, totals 15 residues. Kept here is only the CDR3 DNA, which spans 45 bases and is read in frame from base 1. V is trimmed back by 3 bases and J by 4 bases, and the junction contains 5 bases that no gene match accounts for. A few counts support this clone. Its binding antigen is unknown. Base qualities are not provided; no much larger clone lies one nucleotide away. The cohort was made up of about 610 healthy bone marrow donors. At the time of sampling, every cohort member was nominally healthy, though immune exposures that went unrecorded were likely present. The donor was CMV seropositive and belonged to the group of 250 to 300 seropositive cohort members. Every donor gave a peripheral blood sample, and the peripheral blood mononuclear cells from that sample were used for TCR beta sequencing. The Qiagen DNeasy Blood Extraction Kit was used to extract genomic DNA from the blood cell samples.

Preparation of the library involved the immunoSEQ multiplex PCR assay. A mixture of 60 forward primers for TCR Vbeta segments and 13 reverse primers for TCR Jbeta segments was used in the multiplex PCR. A multiplex PCR assay on genomic DNA amplified the CDR3 region of rearranged TCR beta genes. The Illumina HiSeq System was used to sequence the amplified TCR beta libraries as 87-base-pair reads. On the study's bioinformatics: A later analysis tallied around 82 million unique TCR beta chains across the 666 repertoires, and about 12 million of those chains were shared by two or more donors. Raw reads were error-corrected and collapsed into unique sequences by a nearest-neighbor algorithm in which closely related sequences were merged to remove PCR and sequencing errors. CDR3 sequences were aligned to IMGT reference sequences to assign V, D and J gene segments. For a sequence to be retained, a match of at least six nucleotides was required to both a V gene segment and a J gene segment. Rearrangements were classified as productive when the CDR3 lacked stop codons and remained in frame with V and J, and all other rearrangements were classified as non-productive. Following IMGT convention, CDR3 was defined as the stretch from the second conserved V-encoded cysteine to the conserved J-encoded phenylalanine. The earlier analysis of some 540 of the donors excluded any sequence lacking an unambiguous match to a single V gene segment. An earlier analysis of about 590 of the donors classified V segments as functional when productive rearrangements were above 56.7% and as segregating when the standard deviation between donors was above 5%. A statistical classification framework was developed to diagnose cytomegalovirus status using the catalog of TCR beta chain sequences. In a later analysis, TCR nucleotide sequences were compared against IMGT/GENE-DB human TR gene sequences so that V and J genes could be assigned. Using the TCRdist pipeline, a later analysis assigned CDR3 sequences along with most-parsimonious VDJ recombination scenarios. In a later analysis, each TCR beta chain was defined by its CDR3 amino acid sequence together with its V-gene family, and reads without a unique V-gene family were excluded. To address suspected cross-contamination and a sequencing artifact, a later analysis removed over 500 highly shared, low-generation-probability nucleotide sequences. For each public chain, a later analysis derived a clonal expansion index from normalized ranks of inferred template counts within each repertoire. Generation probabilities in a later analysis came from a VDJ recombination model fitted to out-of-frame rearrangements, and those results were checked against IGoR. In a later analysis, hypergeometric tests were used to score TCR-TCR, TCR-HLA and TCR-CMV co-occurrence, with a repertoire-size bias correction applied to TCR pairs. In a later analysis, false discovery rates were estimated by permuting HLA or CMV assignments 20 times. In a later analysis, co-occurring TCRs were grouped with DBSCAN, and TCRdist sequence similarity was added when clustering was performed within HLA-allele-positive subsets. For co-occurrence clustering, repertoires with fewer than 30,000 or more than 120,000 public chains were excluded, along with about five repertoires with anomalous nucleotide sharing. What TCRdb holds here is the immuneACCESS table cut down to in-frame rearrangements. Part of the clones is not present; checked against another copy, under half of the missing clones reflect an unresolved V gene, and the others are unexplained. That table furnishes V, J and clone size, whereas the DNA furnished D and trimming. Present in this sample are approximately 160,000 clones, 60% to 85% of which were seen just once. The biggest ten clones account for approximately 7% of the sample.

The source is a woman aged 40 to 49 in good health and CMV-seropositive. Sequencing input: PBMCs. The receptor chain draws on TRBV11-2 and TRBJ1-1, and TRBD1 matches 10 of the central bases. The sequenced DNA: TGTGCCAGCAGCTTGATGGACAGGGGGACCACTGAAGCTTTCTTT. This translates into CASSLMDRGTTEAFF. The variable domain in full, with residues beyond the CDR3 obtained from the reference TRBV11-2 and TRBJ1-1 genes, is EAGVAQSPRYKIIEKRQSVAFWCNPISGHATLYWYQQILGQGPKLLIQFQNNGVVDDSQLPKDRFSAERLKGVDSTLKIQPAKLEDSAVYLCASSLMDRGTTEAFFGQGTRLTVV.